The source of this T cell receptor (beta chain) is a study of T cells after yellow fever vaccination (dated 2019 in TCRdb). As for the study more broadly: Libraries from fractions with low cell numbers were prepared with the SMART-Seq v4 Ultra Low Input RNA kit. Bulk TCR alpha and beta repertoires were sequenced longitudinally to track T-cell clones before and after primary and booster YFV17D yellow fever vaccination. Two healthy male donors, one aged 18 to 30 and one aged 30 to 39 years, were included in the cohort. Blood was drawn at multiple timepoints before and after primary and secondary immunization, with bulk PBMC replicates and cell subsets isolated.

What the research found in general, with its limitations: The secondary T-cell response was found to be weaker but faster than the primary response, with a peak reached on day 5 rather than on day 15. Only a couple of donors were included in the study, so the extent to which the findings can be generalized is limited. Computational filtering was needed because FACS-sorted repertoires could contain abundant contaminating clonotypes from the bulk population. A small fraction of clonotypes showed up in both the CD4 and CD8 compartments, probably as a result of convergent recombination. After the booster, most of the clones that had expanded following primary vaccination were detected again (96% of CD4 and 85% to 90% of CD8), which suggests that memory was broadly maintained.

Read against the paper, the sample's treatment or condition label means: live attenuated yellow fever vaccine strain. At every blood-draw timepoint, two biological replicates of bulk PBMCs were collected. PBMCs were isolated from peripheral blood using a standard Ficoll-Paque protocol. RNA was extracted with TriZol from bulk PBMCs, CD4 and CD8 fractions, and dextramer-positive and dextramer-negative fractions. Worth noting for this clonotype: No cognate antigen has been identified for it. Base qualities are not at hand, and no much larger clone is one base apart.

Synthesis of TCR cDNA relied on 5'RACE template switching, a step that introduced a universal primer site along with unique molecular identifiers. Priming of cDNA synthesis was performed from both the TCR alpha and TCR beta constant segments. Library amplification involved two PCR steps, and the second step added sample barcodes and sequencing adapters. Sequencing of libraries was performed on Illumina HiSeq 2500 (2x100 bp) or NovaSeq (2x150 bp). The study's processing was this. MIGEC was used to demultiplex reads and collapse the reads into UMI consensus sequences, and MiXCR was used for V(D)J alignment. Clonotypes responding to the vaccine were identified with edgeR on replicate PBMC samples, with the criteria of FDR below 0.01 and a log2 fold change above 5 up to day 15. Each bulk clonotype received a CD4 or CD8 identity based on whether the sequenced CD4 or CD8 repertoire contained that clonotype at higher abundance. The public sequencing data were trimmed at Q25 with fastp and processed into clonotypes with MiXCR by TCRdb, which kept only in-frame beta chains. Each CDR3 protein gets just one entry, which takes the most common genes and DNA from the rows behind it. The V and J calls come from TCRdb's annotation, not from the publication. The sample yields approximately 340,000 distinct CDR3 sequences; about 8.7% were counted once. The top ten clonotypes cover under 20% of the sample.

The origin of this receptor is a man younger than 35 who received the YFV17D yellow fever vaccine. The specimen was PBMCs, collected on the day of the first yellow fever vaccination.

Read as DNA, the sequence is TGTGCCAGCAGCCGCTTAGGACAGGGGAACACCGGGGAGCTGTTTTTT. Translated, it reads CASSRLGQGNTGELFF. The receptor chain draws on TRBV14 and TRBJ2-2, with 8 bases matching TRBD1. According to the germline V gene, CDR1 reads SGHDN and CDR2 reads FVKESK. The junction shows trimming of 4 bases on V and 1 base on J, and the gene matches do not reach 5 bases of it. Taken from cysteine to phenylalanine, the CDR3 has 16 residues. The read is trimmed to its CDR3 DNA, 48 bases read in frame from base 1.